This T cell receptor (beta chain) comes out of a study of cytomegalovirus exposure and HLA in healthy donors. Notes on the study in general: Researchers counted roughly 150 TCR beta chains as cytomegalovirus-associated. A previous analysis found most TCR beta V segments productive roughly 90% or roughly 30% of the time.

13 Jbeta primers and 60 Vbeta primers were used for the PCR. Measured with immunoSEQ multiplex PCR; TCRdb has only the in-frame clones, and not every one. The table has over 50,000 clones, approximately 83% seen once. With regard to this clone: Antigen unknown.

The germline V gene encodes CDR1 SGDLS and CDR2 YYNGEE. CDR3 length: 16 amino acids. V was pared by 4 bases and J by 3 bases, with 8 bases of the junction left unmatched. The V gene is TRBV9, the J gene TRBJ2-2; 8 positions agree with TRBD1. The receptor was isolated from a man aged 35-49 years in good health and CMV-seronegative. Material for sequencing was PBMCs. The CDR3: CASSPPDREYTGELFF. The CDR3 DNA reads as TGTGCCAGCAGCCCGCCGGACAGGGAATACACCGGGGAGCTGTTTTTT.